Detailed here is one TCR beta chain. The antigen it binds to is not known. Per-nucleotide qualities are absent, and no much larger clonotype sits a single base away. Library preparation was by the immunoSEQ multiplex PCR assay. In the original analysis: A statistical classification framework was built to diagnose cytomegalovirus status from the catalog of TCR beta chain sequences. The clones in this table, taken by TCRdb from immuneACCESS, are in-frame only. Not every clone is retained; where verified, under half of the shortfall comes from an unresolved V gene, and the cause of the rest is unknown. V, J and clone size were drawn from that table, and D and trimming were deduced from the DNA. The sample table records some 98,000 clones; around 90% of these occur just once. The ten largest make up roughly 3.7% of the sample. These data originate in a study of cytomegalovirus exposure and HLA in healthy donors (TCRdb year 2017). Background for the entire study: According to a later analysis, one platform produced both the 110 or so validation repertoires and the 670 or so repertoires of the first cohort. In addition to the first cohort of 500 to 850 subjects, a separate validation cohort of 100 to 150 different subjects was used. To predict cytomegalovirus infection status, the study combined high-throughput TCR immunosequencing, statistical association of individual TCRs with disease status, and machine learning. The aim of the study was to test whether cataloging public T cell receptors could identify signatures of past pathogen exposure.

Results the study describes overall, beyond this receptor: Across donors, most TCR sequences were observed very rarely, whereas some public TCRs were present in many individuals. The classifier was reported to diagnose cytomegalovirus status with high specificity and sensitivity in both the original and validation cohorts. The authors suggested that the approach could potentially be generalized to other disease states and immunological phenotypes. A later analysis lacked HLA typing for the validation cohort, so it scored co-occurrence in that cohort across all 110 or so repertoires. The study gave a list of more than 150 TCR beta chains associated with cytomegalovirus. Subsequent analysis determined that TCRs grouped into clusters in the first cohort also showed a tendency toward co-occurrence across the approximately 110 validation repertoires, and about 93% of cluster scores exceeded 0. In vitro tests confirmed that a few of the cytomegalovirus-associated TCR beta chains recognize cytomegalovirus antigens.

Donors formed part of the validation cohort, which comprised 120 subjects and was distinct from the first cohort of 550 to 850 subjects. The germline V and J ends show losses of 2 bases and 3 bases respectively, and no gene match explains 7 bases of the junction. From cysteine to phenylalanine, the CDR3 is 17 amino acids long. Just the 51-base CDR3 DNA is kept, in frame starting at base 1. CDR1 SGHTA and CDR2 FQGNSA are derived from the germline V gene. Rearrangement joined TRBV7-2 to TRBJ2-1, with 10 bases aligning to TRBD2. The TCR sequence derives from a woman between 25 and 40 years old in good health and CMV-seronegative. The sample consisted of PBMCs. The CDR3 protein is CASSLTRAGGFYNEQFF. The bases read TGTGCCAGCAGCTTAACTCGAGCGGGGGGGTTCTACAATGAGCAGTTCTTC.